Each of the 13 T cell receptor beta chains below was sequenced from the same sample in a study of shared clonotypes between healthy human individuals. Selected positively for CCR7 and CD45RO-negative, naive CD8 cells excluded terminally differentiated effector memory CD45RA+ cells. Libraries were prepared by immunoSEQ multiplex PCR; TCRdb keeps only in-frame clonotypes and omits some of them. In the table there are around 550,000 clones, about 95% of which are singletons. Sequencing was carried out using naive CD8+ T cells sorted from blood. The source of these receptors is a woman aged 25 to 39 in good health.

The chain has TRBV28 and TRBJ2-1; 7 positions agree with TRBD2. The CDR3 sequence is 15 residues long. Trimming at V came to 7 bases and at J to 5 bases, leaving 11 bases not matched to a gene. CDR1 is MDHEN and CDR2 is SYDVKM in the germline V gene. This CDR3 is CASTLVGGGDNEQFF. CDR3 DNA sequence: TGTGCCAGCACCCTAGTGGGCGGGGGAGACAATGAGCAGTTCTTC.

This sequence joins TRBV7-9 and TRBJ2-7, with 11 bases lining up with TRBD2. The CDR3 contains 13 residues. Germline trimming cut 8 bases from V and 4 bases from J; bases unmatched to any gene: 4. The germline CDR1 and CDR2 sequences are SEHNR and FQNEAQ (reference sequence). DNA of the CDR3: TGTGCCAGCGCGGGACTAGCGGATTACGAGCAGTACTTC. Protein sequence: CASAGLADYEQYF.

The V gene is TRBV27, the J gene TRBJ2-7; 7 bases agree with TRBD1. CDR3 size: 15 residues. J lost 5 bases, V lost 10 bases, and 17 bases had no gene match. Germline lookup yields CDR1 MNHEY and CDR2 SMNVEV (reference sequence). CDR3 sequence (DNA): TGTGCCACCAGGGGGTGGGCAGCACTTCCCCACGAGCAGTACTTC. This gives the protein CATRGWAALPHEQYF.

This clone was counted once. The chain combines TRBV4-1 with TRBJ2-7; D is uncertain. The CDR3 consists of 15 residues. Trimming pared 5 bases from V and 2 bases from J, leaving 16 bases between. CDR1 MGHRA and CDR2 YSYEKL come from the germline V gene. The CDR3 sequence is CASSSHSHPTYEQYF. The CDR3, as DNA: TGCGCCAGCAGCTCACATAGCCACCCGACCTACGAGCAGTACTTC.

The genes are TRBV2 and TRBJ1-1; no firm D call. Germline CDR1 and CDR2: SNHLY and FYNNEI. Trimming pared 5 bases from V and 6 bases from J, leaving 10 bases between. The CDR3 totals 12 residues. CDR3 bases: TGTGCCAGCAGTATAGGTAACGCTGAAGCTTTCTTT. Its translation: CASSIGNAEAFF.

The V call is TRBV27, the J call TRBJ2-7; 8 bases line up with TRBD2. CDR3 size: 15 residues. V lost 0 bases and J lost 3; bases outside the gene matches: 4. Germline values: CDR1 MNHEY, CDR2 SMNVEV (reference sequence). Written as DNA, the CDR3 is TGTGCCAGCAGTTTATCAGGAGCGGGAGTCTACGAGCAGTACTTC. Translating it yields CASSLSGAGVYEQYF.

V and J are TRBV28 and TRBJ1-1; D unclear. Germline-derived CDR1 and CDR2 are MDHEN and SYDVKM. The CDR3 runs to 14 residues. V was pared by 3 bases and J by 0 bases, with 8 bases between. The CDR3 nucleotides are TGTGCCAGCAGTTTGCTTTCCGTGAACACTGAAGCTTTCTTT. Translated: CASSLLSVNTEAFF.

V is TRBV9 and J is TRBJ2-3; a possible D gene is TRBD2 (6 bases). The V end lost 0 bases, the J end lost 0 bases, and 11 bases lay between the germline ends. The CDR3 spans 16 residues. Germline CDR1 reads SGDLS; CDR2 reads YYNGEE. DNA of the CDR3: TGTGCCAGCAGCGTAGCGGCGGGACGGAGCACAGATACGCAGTATTTT. It specifies CASSVAAGRSTDTQYF.

V usage is TRBV10-2 and J usage is TRBJ2-1; 8 bases fit TRBD2. Germline trimming cut 6 bases from V and 7 bases from J; bases unmatched to any gene: 17. The CDR3 extends over 17 amino acids. Looked up from germline, CDR1 is WSHSY and CDR2 is SAAADI. CDR3 DNA: TGCGCCAGCAGGAGCCTCGGACGACCGGGGGGGTCTAATGAGCAGTTCTTC. Translating gives CASRSLGRPGGSNEQFF.

The rearrangement links TRBV7-9 to TRBJ2-3, with D possibly matching TRBD2 (5 bases). Germline values: CDR1 SEHNR, CDR2 FQNEAQ (reference sequence). The ends were cut back, 3 bases at V and 0 bases at J, with 7 bases in the middle. The CDR3 length is 14 residues. The chain's CDR3 is CASSFGGSTDTQYF. As DNA, the CDR3 is TGTGCCAGCAGCTTTGGCGGGAGCACAGATACGCAGTATTTT.

The chain employs TRBV4-2 and TRBJ1-2, with a possible D match to TRBD1 (5 bases). V dropped 5 bases and J dropped 0 bases, with 16 bases sitting between them. Germline CDR1 reads LGHNA; CDR2 reads YNFKEQ. The CDR3 consists of 16 residues. In DNA form, the CDR3 reads TGTGCCAGCAGCTTGGCCGGGGCAGGGACTAACTATGGCTACACCTTC. This translates into CASSLAGAGTNYGYTF.

The rearrangement uses TRBV6-1 and TRBJ2-7; D uncertain. In germline, CDR1 is MNHNS, CDR2 SASEGT. This CDR3 comprises 14 residues. The ends were cut back, 2 bases at V and 3 bases at J, with 11 bases in the middle. The CDR3 nucleotides read TGTGCCAGCAGTGAATTTAAAAGCTACTACGAGCAGTACTTC. Residues: CASSEFKSYYEQYF.

The V and J genes are TRBV7-6 and TRBJ2-2; D possibly corresponds to TRBD1 (6 bases). Trimming pared 5 bases from V and 3 bases from J, leaving 19 bases between. The CDR3 runs 17 residues. The germline CDR1 and CDR2 sequences are SGHVS and FNYEAQ. CDR3 in DNA: TGTGCCAGCAGCCCCACGACAGGTCTAACCTACACCGGGGAGCTGTTTTTT. This sequence encodes CASSPTTGLTYTGELFF.